The TCR beta chain described here comes from a study of blood T cells in healthy people across ages. Findings and limits, study-wide: Using unsorted PBMCs precluded a conclusive naive versus antigen-experienced comparison. Unknown CMV status may confound age-related changes in expanded clones.

Primed by a sample-barcoded 5' primer and a J-beta primer mix, a second PCR proceeded for about 6 to 12 cycles. Each cDNA molecule received a tag from a template-switch adaptor that had 12 random nucleotides. TCRdb recomputed calls from the 5' RACE reads with MiXCR, one row per CDR3 protein. Of roughly 800,000 distinct CDR3 sequences listed, about 53% were seen once; the top ten hold about 42%. Points on this clonotype: Its antigen is unknown.

The sequenced sample was blood. This TCR was sampled from an elderly man in good health.

CDR3 in DNA: TGTGCCAGCAGTTACTCGAGGTCTCCATACGAGCAGTACTTC. Translation gives CASSYSRSPYEQYF. The chain has TRBV6-5 and TRBJ2-7, with D hard to call. In germline, CDR1 is MNHEY, CDR2 SVGAGI. With 0 bases removed from V and 4 bases from J, the gap between germline ends came to 10 bases. CDR3 size: 14 residues.